This TCR beta chain was identified during a study of T cells in tumors after PD-1 blockade. Study summary: No patient had prior checkpoint blockade, systemic immunosuppression, or radiotherapy within 4 weeks. During anti-PD-1 treatment, some patients continued daily vismodegib 150 mg.

Libraries were prepared by immunoSEQ multiplex PCR; TCRdb keeps only in-frame clonotypes and omits some of them. The sample includes about 33,000 clones, over 75% of them seen just once. The germline gives CDR1 MGHRA, CDR2 YSYEKL. The CDR3 consists of 14 residues. V gave up 2 bases and J gave up 0 bases, with 7 bases separating them. The sample holds a few counts of this clone. The sequence derives from a human donor with basal cell carcinoma. The chain uses TRBV4-1 and TRBJ1-1; no clear D gene. Sequencing used PBMCs, obtained before anti-PD-1 treatment. CDR3 sequence reads: CASSQLTMNTEAFF. Written as DNA, the CDR3 is TGCGCCAGCAGCCAATTAACGATGAACACTGAAGCTTTCTTT.